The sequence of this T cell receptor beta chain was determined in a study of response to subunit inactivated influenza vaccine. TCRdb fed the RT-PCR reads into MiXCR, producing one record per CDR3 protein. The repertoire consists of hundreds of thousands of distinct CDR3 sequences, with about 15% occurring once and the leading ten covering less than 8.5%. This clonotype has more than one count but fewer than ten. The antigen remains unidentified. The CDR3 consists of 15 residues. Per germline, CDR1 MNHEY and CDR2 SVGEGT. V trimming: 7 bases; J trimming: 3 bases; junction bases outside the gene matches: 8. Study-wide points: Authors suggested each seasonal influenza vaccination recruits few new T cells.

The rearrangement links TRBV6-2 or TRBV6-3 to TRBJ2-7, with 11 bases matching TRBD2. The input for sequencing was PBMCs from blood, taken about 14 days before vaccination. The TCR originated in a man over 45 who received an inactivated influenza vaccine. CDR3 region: CASNQFGTSGYEQYF. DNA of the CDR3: TGTGCCAGCAACCAATTCGGGACTAGCGGCTACGAGCAGTACTTC.